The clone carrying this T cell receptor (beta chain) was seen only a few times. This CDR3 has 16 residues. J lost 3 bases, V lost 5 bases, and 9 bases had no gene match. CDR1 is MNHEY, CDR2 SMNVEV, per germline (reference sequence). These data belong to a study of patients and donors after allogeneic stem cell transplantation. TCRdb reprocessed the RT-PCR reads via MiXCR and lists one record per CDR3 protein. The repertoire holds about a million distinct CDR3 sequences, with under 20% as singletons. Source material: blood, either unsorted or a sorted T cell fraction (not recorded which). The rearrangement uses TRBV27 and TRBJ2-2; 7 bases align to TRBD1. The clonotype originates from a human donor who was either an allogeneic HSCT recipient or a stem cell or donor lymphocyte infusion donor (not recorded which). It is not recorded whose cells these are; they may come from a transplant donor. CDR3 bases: TGTGCCAGCAGTCAACTACGGACAGGACACACCGGGGAGCTGTTTTTT. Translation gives CASSQLRTGHTGELFF.